Below, 14 T cell receptor beta chains from the same sample are listed, as sequenced in a study of blood T cell repertoires in COVID-19. Method: immunoSEQ multiplex PCR; TCRdb's copy keeps in-frame clones and lacks some. The profile shows around 100,000 clones, 75% to 95% of them singletons. The sequenced sample consisted of peripheral blood. All receptors come from a man aged 50 to 59 with acute or convalescent COVID-19.

The chain combines TRBV30 with TRBJ2-1; 7 bases match TRBD2. The germline gives CDR1 GTSNPN, CDR2 SVGIG (reference sequence). V was clipped by 0 bases and J by 0 bases; unmatched bases: 2. This CDR3 is 15 amino acids long. The CDR3 region has the DNA TGTGCCTGGAGTGTAGGCGGGAGCTCCTACAATGAGCAGTTCTTC. Translated, it gives CAWSVGGSSYNEQFF.

V gene TRBV19 combines with J gene TRBJ2-3; the D is unclear. The V end lost 4 bases, the J end lost 5 bases, and 7 bases lay between the germline ends. The CDR3 consists of 12 residues. Per the germline V gene, CDR1 is LNHDA and CDR2 is SQIVND (reference sequence). CDR3 nucleotide sequence: TGTGCCAGTAGTACCCGCGGAGATACGCAGTATTTT. Translation: CASSTRGDTQYF.

This sequence joins TRBV5-5 and TRBJ2-3; 7 nucleotides line up with TRBD1. Germline assignment: CDR1 SGHKS and CDR2 YYEKEE (reference sequence). With 4 bases clipped from V and 1 base from J, the junction kept 6 bases outside the gene matches. The CDR3 totals 15 residues. The CDR3 loop is CASSTYGQGTDTQYF. The CDR3 nucleotides read TGTGCCAGCAGCACCTACGGACAGGGCACAGATACGCAGTATTTT.

This chain links TRBV19 with TRBJ2-1; D is possibly TRBD2 (6 bases). Looked up from germline, CDR1 is LNHDA and CDR2 is SQIVND (reference sequence). V lost 6 bases to trimming and J lost 0 bases, with 9 bases between them. CDR3 size: 14 residues. The CDR3 is CASRPSDSYNEQFF. The CDR3 DNA is TGTGCCAGTAGGCCTAGCGACTCCTACAATGAGCAGTTCTTC.

V usage is TRBV14 and J usage is TRBJ2-5; D ambiguous. Germline CDR1 is SGHDN and CDR2 is FVKESK. V lost 1 base, J lost 2 bases, and 11 bases lay in between. The CDR3 consists of 15 residues. The chain's CDR3 is CASSQARTEQETQYF. The DNA for the CDR3 is TGTGCCAGCAGCCAAGCACGAACAGAGCAAGAGACCCAGTACTTC.

The chain joins TRBV5-6 to TRBJ1-2; possible D gene TRBD1, 6 bases. The V gene's germline CDR1 is SGHDT and CDR2 YYEEEE. Trimming took 2 bases from V and 0 from J, leaving 14 bases between them. This CDR3 has 16 residues. The DNA of the CDR3 is TGTGCCAGCAGCTTTGCTTCGACAGGCCCTAACTATGGCTACACCTTC. Its translation is CASSFASTGPNYGYTF. The whole variable domain, remainder taken from reference TRBV5-6 and TRBJ1-2, is DAGVTQSPTHLIKTRGQQVTLRCSPKSGHDTVSWYQQALGQGPQFIFQYYEEEERQRGNFPDRFSGHQFPNYSSELNVNALLLGDSALYLCASSFASTGPNYGYTFGSGTRLTVV.

V gene TRBV7-9 combines with J gene TRBJ2-5; TRBD2 might be the D (6 bases). The germline CDR1 and CDR2 sequences are SEHNR and FQNEAQ (reference sequence). V dropped 5 bases and J dropped 4 bases, with 17 bases sitting between them. The CDR3 spans 15 residues. CDR3: CASSVLGGELETQYF. CDR3 coding DNA: TGTGCCAGCAGCGTCTTAGGAGGGGAGCTAGAGACCCAGTACTTC.

The chain joins TRBV27 to TRBJ1-1; D might be TRBD1 (5 bases). The CDR3 sequence is 17 residues long. CDR1 is MNHEY, CDR2 SMNVEV, per germline (reference sequence). Trimming took off 4 bases at V and 1 base at J, with 19 bases between the two ends. The CDR3 is CASSSPASGMGNTEAFF. Here the CDR3 DNA reads TGTGCCAGCAGTTCACCGGCCTCAGGGATGGGGAACACTGAAGCTTTCTTT.

CDR3 in amino acids: CASILAGGPYEQFF. For the CDR3, the DNA is TGTGCCAGCATACTAGCGGGAGGGCCGTATGAGCAGTTCTTC. This rearrangement joins TRBV2 to TRBJ2-1; 13 bases match TRBD2. Losses at the gene ends were 7 bases for V and 8 bases for J; bases not matched to a gene: 5. Germline V gives CDR1 SNHLY, CDR2 FYNNEI. This CDR3 contains 14 residues. The full variable domain, its missing parts supplied by reference TRBV2 and TRBJ2-1, is EPEVTQTPSHQVTQMGQEVILRCVPISNHLYFYWYRQILGQKVEFLVSFYNNEISEKSEIFDDQFSVERPDGSNFTLKIRSTKLEDSAMYFCASILAGGPYEQFFGPGTRLTVL.

The chain has TRBV10-3 and TRBJ2-2; TRBD1 is a possible D gene (6 bases). The V end was cut by 4 bases, the J end by 1 base, with 10 bases between. Germline-derived CDR1 and CDR2 are ENHRY and SYGVKD. The CDR3 has 15 residues. The CDR3 region has the DNA TGTGCCATCAGTGCCGTGACAGGGAACACCGGGGAGCTGTTTTTT. This sequence encodes CAISAVTGNTGELFF.

The chain is built from TRBV4-2 and TRBJ2-3; 9 positions agree with TRBD2. This CDR3 comprises 17 residues. The V gene's germline CDR1 is LGHNA and CDR2 YNFKEQ. The V gene end was trimmed by 2 bases and the J gene end by 3 bases; junction bases not matched to a gene: 9. The CDR3 DNA reads as TGTGCCAGCAGCCAATATGGACTAAGCGGGAGGACAGATACGCAGTATTTT. Encoded protein: CASSQYGLSGRTDTQYF.

The gene calls are TRBV6-2 or TRBV6-3 and TRBJ2-2; 11 bases are a match to TRBD2. The CDR3 totals 15 residues. The V and J ends lost 2 bases and 6 bases, in that order; junction bases with no gene match: 2. CDR1 and CDR2 (germline): MNHEY, SVGEGT. The CDR3 sequence: CASSYKLAGAGELFF. CDR3 DNA: TGTGCCAGCAGTTACAAACTAGCGGGAGCCGGGGAGCTGTTTTTT.

The chain recombines TRBV3-1 (or the pseudogene TRBV3-2) with TRBJ1-2, with D possibly TRBD1 on 5 matching bases. The V gene lost 2 bases and the J gene lost 3 bases, with 10 bases spanning the gap. Germline V CDR1 and CDR2: LGHDT, YNNKEL (reference sequence). This CDR3 spans 14 amino acids. CDR3 sequence (DNA): TGTGCCAGCAGCCAACTAACAGGCCACTATGGCTACACCTTC. Protein: CASSQLTGHYGYTF.

V usage is TRBV7-8 and J usage is TRBJ2-3; 10 nucleotides match TRBD2. Germline lookup yields CDR1 SGHVS and CDR2 FQNEAQ. CDR3 length: 16 residues. Trimming at V came to 5 bases and at J to 0 bases, leaving 5 bases not matched to a gene. The CDR3 coding sequence is TGTGCCAGCAGCGAGGGACTAGCGTTCAGCACAGATACGCAGTATTTT. Translation gives CASSEGLAFSTDTQYF. Together with reference TRBV7-8 and TRBJ2-3, the CDR3 gives the full variable domain: GAGVSQSPRYKVAKRGQDVALRCDPISGHVSLFWYQQALGQGPEFLTYFQNEAQLDKSGLPSDRFFAERPEGSVSTLKIQRTQQEDSAVYLCASSEGLAFSTDTQYFGPGTRLTVL.